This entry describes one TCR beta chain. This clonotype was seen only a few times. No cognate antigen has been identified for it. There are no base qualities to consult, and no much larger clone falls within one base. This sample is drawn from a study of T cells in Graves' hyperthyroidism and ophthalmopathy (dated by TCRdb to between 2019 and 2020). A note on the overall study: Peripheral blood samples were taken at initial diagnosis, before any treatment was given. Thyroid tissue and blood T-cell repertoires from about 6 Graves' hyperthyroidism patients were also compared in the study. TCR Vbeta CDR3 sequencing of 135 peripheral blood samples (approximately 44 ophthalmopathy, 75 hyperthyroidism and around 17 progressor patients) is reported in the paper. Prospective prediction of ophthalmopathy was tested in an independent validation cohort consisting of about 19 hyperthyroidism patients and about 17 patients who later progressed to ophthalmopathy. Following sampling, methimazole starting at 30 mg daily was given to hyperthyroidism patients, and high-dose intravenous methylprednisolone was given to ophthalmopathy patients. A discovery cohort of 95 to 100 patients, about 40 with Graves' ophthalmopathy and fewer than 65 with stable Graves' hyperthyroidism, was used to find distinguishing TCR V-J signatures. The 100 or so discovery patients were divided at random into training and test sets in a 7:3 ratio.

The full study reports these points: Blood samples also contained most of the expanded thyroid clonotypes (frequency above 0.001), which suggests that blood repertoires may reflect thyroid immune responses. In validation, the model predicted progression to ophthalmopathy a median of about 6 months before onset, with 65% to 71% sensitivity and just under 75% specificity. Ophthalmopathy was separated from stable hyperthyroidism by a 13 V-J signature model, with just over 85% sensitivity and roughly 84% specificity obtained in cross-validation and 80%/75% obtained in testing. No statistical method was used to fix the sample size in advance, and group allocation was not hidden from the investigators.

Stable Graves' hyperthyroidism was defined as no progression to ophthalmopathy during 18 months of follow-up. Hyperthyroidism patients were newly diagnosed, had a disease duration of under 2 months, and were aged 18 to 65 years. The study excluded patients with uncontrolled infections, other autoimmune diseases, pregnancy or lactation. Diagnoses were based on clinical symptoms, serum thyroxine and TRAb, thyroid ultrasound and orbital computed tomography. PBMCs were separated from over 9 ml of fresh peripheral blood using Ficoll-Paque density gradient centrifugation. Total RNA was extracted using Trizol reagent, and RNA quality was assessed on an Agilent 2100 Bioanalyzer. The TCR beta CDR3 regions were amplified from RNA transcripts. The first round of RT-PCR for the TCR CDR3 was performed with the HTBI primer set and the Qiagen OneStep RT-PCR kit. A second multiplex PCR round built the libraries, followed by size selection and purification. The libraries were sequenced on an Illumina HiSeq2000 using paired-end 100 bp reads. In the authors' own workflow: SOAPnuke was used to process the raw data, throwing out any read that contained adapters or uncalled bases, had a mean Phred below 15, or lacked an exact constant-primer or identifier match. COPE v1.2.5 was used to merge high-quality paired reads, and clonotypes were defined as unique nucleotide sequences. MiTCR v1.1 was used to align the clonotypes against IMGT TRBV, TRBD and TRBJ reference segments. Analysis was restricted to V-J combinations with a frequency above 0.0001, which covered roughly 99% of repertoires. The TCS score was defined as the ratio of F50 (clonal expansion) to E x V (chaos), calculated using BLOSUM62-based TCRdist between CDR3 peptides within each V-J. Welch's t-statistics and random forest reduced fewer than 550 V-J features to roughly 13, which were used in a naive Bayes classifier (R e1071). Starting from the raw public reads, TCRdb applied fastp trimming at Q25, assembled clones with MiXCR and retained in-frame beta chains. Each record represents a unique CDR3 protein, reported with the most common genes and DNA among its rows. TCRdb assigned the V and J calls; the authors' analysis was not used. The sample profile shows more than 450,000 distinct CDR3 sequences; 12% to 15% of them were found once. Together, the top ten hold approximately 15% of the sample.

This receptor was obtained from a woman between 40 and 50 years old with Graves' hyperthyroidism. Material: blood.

The bases are TGTGCCAGCAGTCCCCGGGCGGGAGACAACACCGGGGAGCTGTTTTTT. Translated, it gives CASSPRAGDNTGELFF. Recombination connected TRBV12-3 or TRBV12-4 to TRBJ2-2; 7 nucleotides in the junction match TRBD2. Including cysteine and phenylalanine, the CDR3 has 16 amino acids. Only the CDR3 DNA stays, 48 bases, in frame from base 1. Ends trimmed: V by 5 bases, J by 2 bases; bases unmatched to a gene: 8.